These 7 T cell receptor beta chains originate from one sample sequenced in a study of T-cell reconstitution after alpha-beta-depleted transplantation in children. Unique molecular identifiers were built into the TCRbeta library. TCRdb re-called the PCR reads with MiXCR, one entry per CDR3 protein. The sample lists around 600,000 distinct CDR3 sequences; roughly 23% were seen once. Sequenced material: PBMCs, mostly from graft donor cells, taken 360 days after TCRalphabeta/CD19-depleted stem cell transplant. Every receptor here comes from a boy in the first two years of life who had a stem cell transplant for acute myeloid leukemia, so the T cells may come from the graft donor.

This clonotype came up a few times. CDR3 sequence (DNA): TGCGCCAGCAGCTCCAGGGAGTATGATAATTCACCCCTCCACTTT. Its protein is CASSSREYDNSPLHF. The rearrangement uses TRBV5-1 and TRBJ1-6, with D possibly matching TRBD1 (5 bases). Between the trimmed V and J ends, which lost 3 bases and 5 bases, there was a span of 12 bases. CDR1 and CDR2 from the germline V gene are SGHRS and YFSETQ. The CDR3 runs 15 residues.

V usage is TRBV20-1 and J usage is TRBJ2-3; D is uncertain. Germline CDR1 and CDR2: DFQATT and SNEGSKA (reference sequence). This CDR3 is 14 amino acids long. The ends were cut back, 3 bases at V and 1 base at J, with 11 bases in the middle. The DNA for the CDR3 is TGCAGTGCTAGGCCCTTCGGTGGCACAGATACGCAGTATTTT. Protein sequence: CSARPFGGTDTQYF.

This clonotype has at least ten counts. This chain uses TRBV12-3 or TRBV12-4 with TRBJ2-4, with 9 bases identical to TRBD2. CDR3 length equals 16 residues. With V trimmed by 5 bases and J by 2 bases, 7 bases remained unmatched. The CDR3 DNA reads TGTGCCAGCAGTCTGCGGGGGGGCAGAACCAAAAACATTCAGTACTTC. Protein product: CASSLRGGRTKNIQYF.

The chain uses TRBV28 and TRBJ1-6, with TRBD1 matching over 7 bases. The CDR3 spans 16 residues. CDR1 MDHEN and CDR2 SYDVKM come from the germline V gene. The J segment lost 2 bases and the V segment lost 6 bases, leaving 7 bases of the junction unmatched. The CDR3 protein is CASRPYRGAYNSPLHF. In DNA form, the CDR3 reads TGTGCCAGCAGACCCTACAGGGGCGCCTATAATTCACCCCTCCACTTT.

The chain employs TRBV12-3 or TRBV12-4 and TRBJ1-6; the D gene is possibly TRBD1 (6 bases). Trimming took off 7 bases at V and 9 bases at J, with 16 bases between the two ends. This CDR3 is built from 14 residues. The CDR3 DNA sequence: TGTGCCAGCACCTGGGGGGCGTTGGGTTCACCCCTCCACTTT. This translates into CASTWGALGSPLHF.

The V gene is TRBV20-1, the J gene TRBJ2-2; TRBD2 matches 7 bases. The CDR3 is 16 amino acids. V lost 3 bases, J lost 4 bases, and 11 bases stayed unmatched. Germline V gene sequence: CDR1 DFQATT, CDR2 SNEGSKA (reference sequence). The CDR3 spells CSASRGVASGTGELFF. In nucleotides, the CDR3 is TGCAGTGCTAGCCGGGGGGTGGCTTCTGGCACCGGGGAGCTGTTTTTT.

This chain joins TRBV20-1 and TRBJ1-1, with 7 bases lining up with TRBD1. Germline CDR1 and CDR2: DFQATT and SNEGSKA (reference sequence). The CDR3 extends over 13 amino acids. J lost 5 bases, V lost 6 bases, and 9 bases had no gene match. This CDR3 reads CSAPRTGWTEAFF. CDR3 nucleotides: TGCAGTGCCCCCAGGACAGGCTGGACTGAAGCTTTCTTT.